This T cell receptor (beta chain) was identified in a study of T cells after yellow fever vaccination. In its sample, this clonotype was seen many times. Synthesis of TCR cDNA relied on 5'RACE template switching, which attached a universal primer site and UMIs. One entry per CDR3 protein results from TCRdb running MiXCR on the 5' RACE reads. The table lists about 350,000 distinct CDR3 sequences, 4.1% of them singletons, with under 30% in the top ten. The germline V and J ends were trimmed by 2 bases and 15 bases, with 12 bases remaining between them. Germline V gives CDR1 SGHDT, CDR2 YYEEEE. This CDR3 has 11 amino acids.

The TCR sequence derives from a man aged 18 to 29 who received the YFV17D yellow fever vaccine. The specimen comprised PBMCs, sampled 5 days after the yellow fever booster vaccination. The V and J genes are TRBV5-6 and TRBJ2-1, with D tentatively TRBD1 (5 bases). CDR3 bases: TGTGCCAGCAGCTTATGGGGCGTATGGTTCTTC. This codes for CASSLWGVWFF.